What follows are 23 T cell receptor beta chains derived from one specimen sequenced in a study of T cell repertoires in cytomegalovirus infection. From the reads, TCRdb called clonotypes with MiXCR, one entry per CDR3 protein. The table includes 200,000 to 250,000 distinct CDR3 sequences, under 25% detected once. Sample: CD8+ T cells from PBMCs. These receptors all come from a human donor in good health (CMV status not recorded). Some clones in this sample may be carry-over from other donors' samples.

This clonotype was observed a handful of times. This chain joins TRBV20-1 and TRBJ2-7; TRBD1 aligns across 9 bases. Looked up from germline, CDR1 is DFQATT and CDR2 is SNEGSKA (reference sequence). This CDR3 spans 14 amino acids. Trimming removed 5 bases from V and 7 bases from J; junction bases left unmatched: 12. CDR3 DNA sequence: TGCAGTGCTCGATTGGGACAGGGATTTGGGGAGCAGTACTTC. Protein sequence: CSARLGQGFGEQYF.

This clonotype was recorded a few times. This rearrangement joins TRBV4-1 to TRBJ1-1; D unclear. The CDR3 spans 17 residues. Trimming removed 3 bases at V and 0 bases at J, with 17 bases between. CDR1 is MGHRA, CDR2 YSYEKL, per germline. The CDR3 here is CASSHHEETYLNTEAFF. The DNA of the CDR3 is TGCGCCAGCAGCCACCATGAGGAGACATATTTGAACACTGAAGCTTTCTTT.

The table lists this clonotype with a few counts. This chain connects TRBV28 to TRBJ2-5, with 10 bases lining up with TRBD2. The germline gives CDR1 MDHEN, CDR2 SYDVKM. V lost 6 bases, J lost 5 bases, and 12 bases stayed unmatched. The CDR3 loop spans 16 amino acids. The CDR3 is CASRLPQSGGVETQYF. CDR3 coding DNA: TGTGCCAGCAGGCTACCACAGAGCGGGGGGGTCGAGACCCAGTACTTC.

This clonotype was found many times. Here the CDR3 reads CASRPGTGGYNEQFF. The CDR3 coding sequence is TGTGCCAGCAGGCCCGGGACAGGGGGCTACAATGAGCAGTTCTTC. The rearrangement uses TRBV2 and TRBJ2-1; TRBD1 matches 11 bases. This CDR3 is 15 amino acids long. Trimming cost V 6 bases and J 3 bases; bases outside gene matches: 4. The V gene's germline CDR1 is SNHLY and CDR2 FYNNEI.

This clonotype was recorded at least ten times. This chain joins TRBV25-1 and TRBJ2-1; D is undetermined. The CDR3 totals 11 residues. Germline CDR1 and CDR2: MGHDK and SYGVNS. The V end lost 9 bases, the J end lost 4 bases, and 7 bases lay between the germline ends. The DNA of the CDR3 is TGTGCCAGTGGGGAATACAATGAGCAGTTCTTC. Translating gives CASGEYNEQFF.

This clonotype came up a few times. In nucleotides, the CDR3 is TGTGCCAGCAGCTTCGGTTGGGGGACTAGTGGGAATGAGCAGTTCTTC. It yields the protein CASSFGWGTSGNEQFF. The J gene is TRBJ2-1, the V gene TRBV7-9; 8 nucleotides match TRBD2. With V trimmed by 3 bases and J by 7 bases, 11 bases remained unmatched. Per germline, CDR1 SEHNR and CDR2 FQNEAQ (reference sequence). CDR3 size: 16 residues.

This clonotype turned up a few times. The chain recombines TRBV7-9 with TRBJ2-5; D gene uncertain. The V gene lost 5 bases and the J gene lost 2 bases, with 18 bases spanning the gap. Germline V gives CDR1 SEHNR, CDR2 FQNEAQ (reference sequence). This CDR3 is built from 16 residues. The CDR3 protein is CASSHNLNQPQETQYF. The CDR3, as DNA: TGTGCCAGCAGCCATAATCTTAACCAACCACAAGAGACCCAGTACTTC.

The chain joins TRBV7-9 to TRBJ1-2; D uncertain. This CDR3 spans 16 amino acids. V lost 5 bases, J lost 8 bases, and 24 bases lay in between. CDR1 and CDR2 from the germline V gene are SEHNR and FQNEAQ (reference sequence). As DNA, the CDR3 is TGTGCCAGCAGCCATACTAGCCAGGCCCAAAGGTGGGGCTACACCTTC. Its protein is CASSHTSQAQRWGYTF.

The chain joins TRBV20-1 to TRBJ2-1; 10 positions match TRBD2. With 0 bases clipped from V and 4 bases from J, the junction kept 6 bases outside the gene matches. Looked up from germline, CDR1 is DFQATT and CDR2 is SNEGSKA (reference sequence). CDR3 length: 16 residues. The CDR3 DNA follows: TGCAGTGCTAGAGACATAAGCGGGGGGGAGTACAATGAGCAGTTCTTC. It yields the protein CSARDISGGEYNEQFF.

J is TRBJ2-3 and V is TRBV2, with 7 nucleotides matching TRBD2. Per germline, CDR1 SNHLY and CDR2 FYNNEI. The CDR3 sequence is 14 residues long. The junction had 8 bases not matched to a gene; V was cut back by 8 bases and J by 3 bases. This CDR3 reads CASGYGRGTDTQYF. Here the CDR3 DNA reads TGTGCCAGCGGGTATGGGCGGGGGACAGATACGCAGTATTTT.

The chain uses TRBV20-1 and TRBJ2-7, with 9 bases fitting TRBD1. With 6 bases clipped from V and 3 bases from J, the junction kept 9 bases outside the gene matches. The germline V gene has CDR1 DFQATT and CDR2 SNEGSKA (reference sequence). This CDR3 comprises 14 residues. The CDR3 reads CSAHRTGAFYEQYF. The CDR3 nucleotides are TGCAGTGCCCATCGGACAGGGGCCTTCTACGAGCAGTACTTC.

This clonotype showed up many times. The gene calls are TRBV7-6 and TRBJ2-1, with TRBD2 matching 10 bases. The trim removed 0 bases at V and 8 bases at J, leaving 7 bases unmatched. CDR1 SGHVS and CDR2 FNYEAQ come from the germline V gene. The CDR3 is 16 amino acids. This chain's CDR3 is CASSLAGSGGLHEQFF. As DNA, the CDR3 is TGTGCCAGCAGCTTAGCAGGTAGCGGGGGGTTGCATGAGCAGTTCTTC.

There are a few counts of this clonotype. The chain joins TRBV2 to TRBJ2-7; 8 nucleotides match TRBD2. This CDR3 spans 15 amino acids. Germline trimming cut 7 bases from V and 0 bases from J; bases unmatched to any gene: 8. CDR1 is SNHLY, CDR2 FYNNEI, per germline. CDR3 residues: CASKEAGALSYEQYF. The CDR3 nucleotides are TGTGCCAGCAAAGAAGCGGGGGCCCTCTCCTACGAGCAGTACTTC.

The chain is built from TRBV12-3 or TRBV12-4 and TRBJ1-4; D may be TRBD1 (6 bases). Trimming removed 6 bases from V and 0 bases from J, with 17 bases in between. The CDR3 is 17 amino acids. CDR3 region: CASSLRVAGATNEKLFF. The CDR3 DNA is TGTGCCAGCAGCCTTAGAGTTGCAGGGGCAACTAATGAAAAACTGTTTTTT.

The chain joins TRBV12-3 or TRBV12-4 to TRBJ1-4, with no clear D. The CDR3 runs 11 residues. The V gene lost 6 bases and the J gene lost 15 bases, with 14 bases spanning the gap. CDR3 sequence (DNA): TGTGCCAGCAGCCCCGGGCATCTGTTGTTTTTT. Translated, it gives CASSPGHLLFF.

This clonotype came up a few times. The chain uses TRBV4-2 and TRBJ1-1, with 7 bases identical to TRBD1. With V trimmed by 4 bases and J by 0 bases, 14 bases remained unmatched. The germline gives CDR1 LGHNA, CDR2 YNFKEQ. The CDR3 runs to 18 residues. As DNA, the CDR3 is TGTGCCAGCAGCCTACCCCCGACAGGGAGTGGGATGAACACTGAAGCTTTCTTT. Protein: CASSLPPTGSGMNTEAFF.

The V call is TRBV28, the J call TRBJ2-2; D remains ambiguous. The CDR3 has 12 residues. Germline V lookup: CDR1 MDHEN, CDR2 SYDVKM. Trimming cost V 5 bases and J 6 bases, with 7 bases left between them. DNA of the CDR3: TGTGCCAGCAGTGCGTCCCCCGGGGAGCTGTTTTTT. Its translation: CASSASPGELFF.

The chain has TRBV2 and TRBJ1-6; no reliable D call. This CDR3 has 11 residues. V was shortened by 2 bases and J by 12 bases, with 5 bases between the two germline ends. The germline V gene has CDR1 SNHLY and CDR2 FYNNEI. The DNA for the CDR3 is TGTGCCAGCAGTGAAAGGCAACCCCTCCACTTT. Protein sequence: CASSERQPLHF.

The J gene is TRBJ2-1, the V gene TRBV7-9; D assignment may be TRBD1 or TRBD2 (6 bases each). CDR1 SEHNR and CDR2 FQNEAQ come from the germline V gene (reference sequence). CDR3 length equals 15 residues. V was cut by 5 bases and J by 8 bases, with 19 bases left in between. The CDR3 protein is CASSLHRGRGYEQFF. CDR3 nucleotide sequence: TGTGCCAGCAGCCTACACCGGGGGCGCGGGTATGAGCAGTTCTTC.

In DNA form, the CDR3 reads TGTGCCAGCGGGGTCGGGGGGACCTCTGGGGCCAACGTCCTGACTTTC. Protein product: CASGVGGTSGANVLTF. The chain links TRBV28 to TRBJ2-6; 7 bases match TRBD2. In germline, CDR1 is MDHEN, CDR2 SYDVKM. Trimming cost V 8 bases and J 0 bases; bases outside gene matches: 7. The CDR3 is made up of 16 amino acids. Filled out from reference TRBV28 and TRBJ2-6, the complete variable domain reads DVKVTQSSRYLVKRTGEKVFLECVQDMDHENMFWYRQDPGLGLRLIYFSYDVKMKEKGDIPEGYSVSREKKERFSLILESASTNQTSMYLCASGVGGTSGANVLTFGAGSRLTVL.

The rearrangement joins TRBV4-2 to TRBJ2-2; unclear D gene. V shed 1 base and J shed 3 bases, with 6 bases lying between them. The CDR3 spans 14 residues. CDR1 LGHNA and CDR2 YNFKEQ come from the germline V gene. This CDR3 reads CASSQGQYTGELFF. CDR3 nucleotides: TGTGCCAGCAGCCAAGGGCAATACACCGGGGAGCTGTTTTTT.

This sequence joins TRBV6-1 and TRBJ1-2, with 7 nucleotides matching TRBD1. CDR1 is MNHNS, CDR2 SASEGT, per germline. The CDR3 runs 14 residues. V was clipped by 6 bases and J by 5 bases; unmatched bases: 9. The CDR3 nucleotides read TGTGCCAGCAGAGGACAGGACAACGCTTATGGCTACACCTTC. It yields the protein CASRGQDNAYGYTF.

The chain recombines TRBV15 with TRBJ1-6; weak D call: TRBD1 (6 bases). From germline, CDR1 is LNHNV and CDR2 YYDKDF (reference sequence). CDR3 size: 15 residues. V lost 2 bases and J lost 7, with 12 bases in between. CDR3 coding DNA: TGTGCCACCAGCAGATCAACAGGGACAAATTCACCCCTCCACTTT. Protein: CATSRSTGTNSPLHF.